What follows are 27 T cell receptor beta chains derived from one specimen sequenced in a study of T cell repertoires in cytomegalovirus infection. TCRdb passed the reads through MiXCR, listing each CDR3 protein once. The repertoire has hundreds of thousands of distinct CDR3 sequences, roughly 15% of them found once; the top ten carry approximately 12%. The sequenced material came from PBMCs. The receptors come from a human donor in good health (CMV status not recorded). Some clones in this sample may be carry-over from other donors' samples.

A few counts support this clonotype. The chain couples TRBV18 to TRBJ2-5; 10 bases map to TRBD1. Trimming took 5 bases from V and 3 from J; bases not matched to a gene: 3. This CDR3 region has 14 residues. Per germline, CDR1 KGHSH and CDR2 LQKENI. The CDR3 loop is CASSTGTGEETQYF. The CDR3 DNA is TGTGCCAGCTCAACAGGGACAGGGGAAGAGACCCAGTACTTC.

The V and J genes are TRBV7-4 and TRBJ1-2, with TRBD1 identical over 8 bases. This CDR3 has 15 amino acids. J was trimmed by 2 bases and V by 5 bases; bases with no gene match: 7. In germline, CDR1 is SGHVT, CDR2 SQSDAQ. The CDR3 bases are TGTGCCAGCAGCGCAGCCGGGACAGGAAACTATGGCTACACCTTC. Its translation: CASSAAGTGNYGYTF. Together with reference TRBV7-4 and TRBJ1-2, the CDR3 gives the full variable domain: GAGVSQSPRYKVAKRGRDVALRCDSISGHVTLYWYRQTLGQGSEVLTYSQSDAQRDKSGRPSGRFSAERPERSVSTLKIQRTEQGDSAVYLCASSAAGTGNYGYTFGSGTRLTVV.

This chain links TRBV10-3 with TRBJ2-7, with a weak D call TRBD1 (5 bases). Trimming left V 0 bases short and J 4 bases short, with 10 bases between. Germline V gene sequence: CDR1 ENHRY, CDR2 SYGVKD. CDR3 size: 14 residues. In DNA form, the CDR3 reads TGTGCCATCAGTGAGTCGGCAGGGTCGTACGAGCAGTACTTC. As protein: CAISESAGSYEQYF.

In DNA, the CDR3 is TGTGCCAGCAGTCCGGTGGGGGAGAATCAGCCCCAGCATTTT. Translating gives CASSPVGENQPQHF. The gene calls are TRBV25-1 and TRBJ1-5; possibly TRBD1 for D (5 bases). The V end was cut by 5 bases, the J end by 4 bases, with 12 bases between. Germline assignment: CDR1 MGHDK and CDR2 SYGVNS. The CDR3 runs to 14 residues.

This clonotype was seen many times. The gene calls are TRBV7-2 and TRBJ2-3; no clear D gene. The CDR3 has 15 amino acids. The V gene lost 0 bases and the J gene lost 0 bases, with 7 bases spanning the gap. Germline V gives CDR1 SGHTA, CDR2 FQGNSA. CDR3 DNA sequence: TGTGCCAGCAGCTTAGCCGTCGGTAGCACAGATACGCAGTATTTT. Amino acid sequence: CASSLAVGSTDTQYF.

This clonotype was seen repeatedly, ten times or more. The rearrangement uses TRBV7-2 and TRBJ1-2; D remains ambiguous. Germline CDR1 and CDR2: SGHTA and FQGNSA. The CDR3 extends over 12 amino acids. V lost 4 bases and J 6 bases, leaving 9 bases between the germline ends. CDR3 nucleotide sequence: TGTGCCAGCAGCTCCCGGTGGGATGGCTACACCTTC. Protein product: CASSSRWDGYTF.

The V and J genes are TRBV10-3 and TRBJ1-2, with 10 bases lining up with TRBD1. There are 14 residues in the CDR3. CDR1 and CDR2 (germline): ENHRY, SYGVKD. Unmatched junction bases numbered 6, after V lost 2 bases and J lost 9 bases. This CDR3 is CAISEGGDRGSYTF. In nucleotides, the CDR3 is TGTGCCATCAGTGAGGGCGGGGACAGGGGTAGCTACACCTTC.

In DNA form, the CDR3 reads TGTGCCAGCCGTACCTGGACAGGGGATAGCAATCAGCCCCAGCATTTT. Its protein is CASRTWTGDSNQPQHF. The chain couples TRBV19 to TRBJ1-5; 9 bases are shared with TRBD1. This CDR3 has 16 residues. Germline CDR1 is LNHDA and CDR2 is SQIVND (reference sequence). Trimming cost V 9 bases and J 0 bases; bases outside gene matches: 9.

This clonotype has a count of ten or more. The chain carries TRBV7-2 and TRBJ1-4, with D maybe TRBD1 (6 bases). Trimming shortened V by 3 bases and J by 3 bases, and 8 bases separated the two germline ends. The CDR3 is 14 amino acids. CDR1 and CDR2 from the germline V gene are SGHTA and FQGNSA. Here the CDR3 reads CASSFTGPNEKLFF. CDR3 DNA: TGTGCCAGCAGCTTTACAGGGCCTAATGAAAAACTGTTTTTT.

This clonotype was counted many times. V usage is TRBV7-8 and J usage is TRBJ2-1, with TRBD1 matching over 8 bases. Trimming removed 6 bases from V and 2 bases from J; junction bases left unmatched: 9. The CDR3 has 16 residues. CDR1 is SGHVS, CDR2 FQNEAQ, per germline. CDR3: CASSYFRGRTYNEQFF. For the CDR3, the DNA is TGTGCCAGCAGTTATTTCAGGGGGCGCACCTACAATGAGCAGTTCTTC.

The chain links TRBV28 to TRBJ2-7, with D maybe TRBD1 (6 bases). There are 13 residues in the CDR3. V was trimmed by 6 bases and J by 2 bases, leaving 11 bases between them. Germline CDR1 reads MDHEN; CDR2 reads SYDVKM. CDR3 DNA: TGTGCCAGCAGACATACAGGGACCTACGAGCAGTACTTC. It is translated as CASRHTGTYEQYF.

This clonotype was detected many times. V gene TRBV7-9 combines with J gene TRBJ2-2; a possible D gene is TRBD1 (5 bases). The length of the CDR3 is 13 residues. Deletions cut 4 bases from V and 6 bases from J, with 9 bases between. Germline CDR1 and CDR2: SEHNR and FQNEAQ (reference sequence). CDR3 sequence: CASSSKGAGELFF. The CDR3 coding sequence is TGTGCCAGCAGCTCTAAAGGGGCCGGGGAGCTGTTTTTT.

This clonotype was detected a few times. The chain is built from TRBV5-4 and TRBJ1-3, with D possibly matching TRBD1 (5 bases). V was shortened by 4 bases and J by 9 bases, with 14 bases between the two germline ends. The V gene's germline CDR1 is SGHNT and CDR2 YYREEE (reference sequence). The CDR3 sequence is 13 residues long. CDR3 protein: CASSPGLAGTIYF. DNA for the CDR3: TGTGCCAGCAGCCCGGGACTTGCTGGCACCATATATTTT.

The gene calls are TRBV12-3 or TRBV12-4 and TRBJ2-1; 12 bases line up with TRBD2. This CDR3 has 15 amino acids. The ends lost 7 bases at V and 7 bases at J; junction bases unmatched: 8. CDR3 DNA sequence: TGTGCCAGCAATCCTCTAGCGGGGGGGCAAAATGAGCAGTTCTTC. Residues: CASNPLAGGQNEQFF.

This clonotype was observed a handful of times. J is TRBJ1-1 and V is TRBV20-1; maybe TRBD1 (6 bases). Germline CDR1 DFQATT, CDR2 SNEGSKA (reference sequence). This CDR3 contains 17 residues. V shed 0 bases and J shed 6 bases, with 23 bases lying between them. In DNA, the CDR3 is TGCAGTGCTAGAGATCCCCGACAGGAGGGTCGATACGCTGAAGCTTTCTTT. Its translation: CSARDPRQEGRYAEAFF.

This chain uses TRBV12-3 or TRBV12-4 with TRBJ2-4; 8 bases are a match to TRBD1. This CDR3 spans 14 amino acids. J was trimmed by 12 bases and V by 4 bases; bases with no gene match: 11. CDR3 nucleotides: TGTGCCAGCAGTTCGCCTAGCACAGGGGGTGCTCAGTACTTC. This gives the protein CASSSPSTGGAQYF.

This clonotype was detected a few times. The genes are TRBV12-3 or TRBV12-4 and TRBJ1-5; no firm D call. Trimming pared 6 bases from V and 3 bases from J, leaving 12 bases between. The CDR3 covers 14 residues. The CDR3 sequence is CASSPPELNQPQHF. CDR3 in DNA: TGTGCCAGCAGCCCGCCGGAGCTCAATCAGCCCCAGCATTTT.

The table lists this clonotype with many counts. The rearrangement uses TRBV7-6 and TRBJ1-1; tentative D call: TRBD1 (6 bases). CDR3 size: 16 residues. V lost 2 bases and J lost 4, with 17 bases in between. CDR1 is SGHVS, CDR2 FNYEAQ, per germline. The CDR3 nucleotides are TGTGCCAGCAGCTTATATAGGGAGGGGGGGGGCACTGAAGCTTTCTTT. It codes for CASSLYREGGGTEAFF.

This clonotype was seen repeatedly, ten times or more. This chain joins TRBV7-2 and TRBJ2-5; perhaps TRBD2 as D (5 bases). V shed 5 bases and J shed 1 base, with 11 bases lying between them. The CDR3 contains 14 residues. Germline V gene sequence: CDR1 SGHTA, CDR2 FQGNSA. CDR3 region: CASSQRRTQETQYF. DNA of the CDR3: TGTGCCAGCAGCCAAAGGAGGACCCAAGAGACCCAGTACTTC.

This clonotype was counted many times. V usage is TRBV7-2 and J usage is TRBJ1-6, with unresolved D. V lost 2 bases and J 8 bases, leaving 7 bases between the germline ends. The CDR3 extends over 13 amino acids. From germline, CDR1 is SGHTA and CDR2 FQGNSA. CDR3 bases: TGTGCCAGCAGCTTATATGGGGATTCACCCCTCCACTTT. It is translated as CASSLYGDSPLHF.

This clonotype was counted at least ten times. The chain carries TRBV7-2 and TRBJ2-7, with D perhaps matching TRBD2 (6 bases). Per germline, CDR1 SGHTA and CDR2 FQGNSA. This CDR3 has 14 amino acids. V gave up 1 base and J gave up 7 bases, with 14 bases separating them. The CDR3 loop reads CASSLGVLALEQYF. The CDR3 region has the DNA TGTGCCAGCAGCTTAGGAGTCCTAGCGTTGGAGCAGTACTTC.

This clonotype has only a few counts. The V call is TRBV2, the J call TRBJ2-1; maybe TRBD1 (6 bases). V was cut by 1 base and J by 10 bases, with 8 bases left in between. Per germline, CDR1 SNHLY and CDR2 FYNNEI. The CDR3 is 12 amino acids. DNA of the CDR3: TGTGCCAGCAGTGAAGGGGGGCAGGAGCAGTTCTTC. This encodes CASSEGGQEQFF.

The chain has TRBV6-6 and TRBJ2-1, with no clear D. Trimming removed 6 bases from V and 5 bases from J, with 14 bases in between. The CDR3 covers 14 residues. Germline lookup yields CDR1 MNHNY and CDR2 SVGAGI (reference sequence). The CDR3 sequence is CASSQSGAHNEQFF. CDR3 bases: TGTGCCAGCAGCCAATCTGGAGCGCACAATGAGCAGTTCTTC.

The rearrangement links TRBV29-1 to TRBJ2-1; 10 bases fit TRBD1. Germline values: CDR1 SQVTM, CDR2 ANQGSEA. V lost 1 base, J lost 2 bases, and 2 bases stayed unmatched. The CDR3 length is 15 residues. This chain's CDR3 is CSVEGGTGAYNEQFF. The CDR3 DNA reads as TGCAGCGTTGAAGGGGGGACAGGGGCCTACAATGAGCAGTTCTTC.

The chain employs TRBV7-2 and TRBJ2-3, with 9 bases lining up with TRBD1. The V gene end was trimmed by 3 bases and the J gene end by 3 bases; junction bases not matched to a gene: 4. CDR1 is SGHTA, CDR2 FQGNSA, per germline. The CDR3 extends over 15 amino acids. The CDR3 here is CASSFGQGMTDTQYF. CDR3 sequence (DNA): TGTGCCAGCAGCTTCGGACAGGGGATGACAGATACGCAGTATTTT.

To note about this clonotype: A single base separates this from a much larger clone, so it may be a read error. The rearrangement joins TRBV7-2 to TRBJ2-7; unclear D gene. Trimming shortened V by 1 base and J by 2 bases, and 12 bases separated the two germline ends. Germline V gene lookup returns CDR1 SGHTA and CDR2 FQGNSA. CDR3 length: 15 amino acids. CDR3 protein: CASSLGAIGTYEQYF. The CDR3 DNA is TGTGCCAGCAGCTTAGGTGCTATCGGTACCTACGAGCAGTACTTC.

The rearrangement joins TRBV20-1 to TRBJ1-2; weak D call: TRBD1 (6 bases). Germline loops: CDR1 DFQATT, CDR2 SNEGSKA (reference sequence). This CDR3 comprises 12 residues. V was clipped by 7 bases and J by 8 bases, with 17 bases between them. In DNA form, the CDR3 reads TGCAGTGTTCCAGGGGAAAGTTTGGGCTACACCTTC. Translated, it gives CSVPGESLGYTF.